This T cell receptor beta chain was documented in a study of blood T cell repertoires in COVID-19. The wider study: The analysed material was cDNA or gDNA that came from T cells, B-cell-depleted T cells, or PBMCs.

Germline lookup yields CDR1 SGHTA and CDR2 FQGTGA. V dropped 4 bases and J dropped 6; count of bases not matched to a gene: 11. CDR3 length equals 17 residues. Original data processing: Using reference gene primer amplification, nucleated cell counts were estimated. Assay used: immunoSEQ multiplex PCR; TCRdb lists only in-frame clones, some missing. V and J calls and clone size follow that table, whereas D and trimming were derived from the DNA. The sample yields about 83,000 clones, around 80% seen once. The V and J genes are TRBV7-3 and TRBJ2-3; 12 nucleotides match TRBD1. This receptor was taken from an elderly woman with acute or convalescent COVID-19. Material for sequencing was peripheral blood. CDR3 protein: CASSSMPGTGGSDTQYF. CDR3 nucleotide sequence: TGTGCCAGCAGCTCCATGCCCGGGACAGGGGGCTCGGATACGCAGTATTTT.